Each of the 26 T cell receptor beta chains below was sequenced from the same sample in a study of blood T cells in healthy people across ages. With a J-beta primer mix and a sample-barcoded 5' primer, a second PCR ran roughly 6 to 12 cycles. One entry per CDR3 protein results from TCRdb running MiXCR on the 5' RACE reads. Of some 1.6 million distinct CDR3 sequences listed, about 35% are singletons. The specimen was blood. The origin of the receptors is a woman in her twenties or thirties in good health.

This clonotype was detected once. The V gene is TRBV7-6, the J gene TRBJ1-1, with D perhaps TRBD1 (5 bases). CDR1 SGHVS and CDR2 FNYEAQ come from the germline V gene. The V and J ends lost 5 bases and 3 bases respectively, with 16 bases between them. This CDR3 is built from 15 residues. In nucleotides, the CDR3 is TGTGCCAGCAGCCAACGAGAGGGGATGGACACTGAAGCTTTCTTT. It specifies CASSQREGMDTEAFF.

V is TRBV2 and J is TRBJ2-5; D is ambiguous. V was trimmed by 4 bases and J by 5 bases, leaving 20 bases between them. The length of the CDR3 is 16 residues. Germline CDR1 SNHLY, CDR2 FYNNEI. Written as DNA, the CDR3 is TGTGCCAGCAGTGTAACGAGAGCGCCCACGAGGGAGACCCAGTACTTC. Translated, it gives CASSVTRAPTRETQYF. The full variable domain, completed using reference TRBV2 and TRBJ2-5, is EPEVTQTPSHQVTQMGQEVILRCVPISNHLYFYWYRQILGQKVEFLVSFYNNEISEKSEIFDDQFSVERPDGSNFTLKIRSTKLEDSAMYFCASSVTRAPTRETQYFGPGTRLLVL.

A few counts support this clonotype. This chain uses TRBV7-9 with TRBJ1-4, with a weak D call TRBD1 (5 bases). Trimming removed 4 bases at V and 3 bases at J, with 9 bases between. The CDR3 totals 14 residues. CDR1 is SEHNR, CDR2 FQNEAQ, per germline (reference sequence). The DNA of the CDR3 is TGTGCCAGCAGCTCATGGGACCCTAATGAAAAACTGTTTTTT. Its protein product is CASSSWDPNEKLFF. The entire variable domain, with the rest obtained from reference TRBV7-9 and TRBJ1-4, is as follows: DTGVSQNPRHKITKRGQNVTFRCDPISEHNRLYWYRQTLGQGPEFLTYFQNEAQLEKSRLLSDRFSAERPKGSFSTLEIQRTEQGDSAMYLCASSSWDPNEKLFFGSGTQLSVL.

The sample holds a few counts of this clonotype. The rearrangement joins TRBV11-2 to TRBJ2-1, with 7 bases aligning to TRBD1. CDR1 is SGHAT, CDR2 FQNNGV, per germline. V was pared by 5 bases and J by 3 bases, with 10 bases of the junction left unmatched. This CDR3 is built from 16 residues. The CDR3 DNA sequence: TGTGCCAGCAGCCCGAGACAGGGTCGGGGCTACAATGAGCAGTTCTTC. Its protein product is CASSPRQGRGYNEQFF.

J is TRBJ2-4 and V is TRBV20-1; a possible D gene is TRBD1 (6 bases). The J call is doubtful: the DNA matches TRBJ2-7 better. The CDR3 is 15 amino acids. Germline V CDR1 and CDR2: DFQATT, SNEGSKA (reference sequence). The chain's CDR3 is CSARDKSSRGNEQYF. CDR3 coding DNA: TGCAGTGCTAGAGATAAGTCTAGCAGGGGCAACGAGCAGTACTTC.

This clonotype was detected a few times. V is TRBV28 and J is TRBJ2-7; 7 bases match TRBD2. The CDR3 sequence is 16 residues long. V was clipped by 5 bases and J by 3 bases; unmatched bases: 13. In germline, CDR1 is MDHEN, CDR2 SYDVKM. CDR3 protein: CASSPTRIAGDYEQYF. The CDR3 DNA reads as TGTGCCAGCAGTCCCACACGTATAGCGGGTGACTACGAGCAGTACTTC. The entire variable domain, with the rest obtained from reference TRBV28 and TRBJ2-7, is as follows: DVKVTQSSRYLVKRTGEKVFLECVQDMDHENMFWYRQDPGLGLRLIYFSYDVKMKEKGDIPEGYSVSREKKERFSLILESASTNQTSMYLCASSPTRIAGDYEQYFGPGTRLTVT.

This clonotype was observed a few times. V is TRBV7-8 and J is TRBJ2-5, with 9 bases fitting TRBD1. V gave up 5 bases and J gave up 4 bases; unmatched junction bases: 5. Germline V gene sequence: CDR1 SGHVS, CDR2 FQNEAQ. The CDR3 extends over 14 amino acids. This CDR3 reads CASSVTGQGETQYF. DNA for the CDR3: TGTGCCAGCAGCGTGACGGGACAGGGAGAGACCCAGTACTTC.

The chain uses TRBV6-1 and TRBJ2-2; D assignment may be TRBD1 or TRBD2 (5 bases each). There are 19 residues in the CDR3. The germline CDR1 and CDR2 sequences are MNHNS and SASEGT. V gave up 6 bases and J gave up 4 bases, with 27 bases separating them. The CDR3 nucleotides are TGTGCCAGCAGCTCTCCCCGGGCTCCGGGACCCAAGCTCACCGGGGAGCTGTTTTTT. It codes for CASSSPRAPGPKLTGELFF.

In this sample, this clonotype turned up many times. Here the CDR3 reads CASSLSRGTYNEQFF. CDR3 DNA sequence: TGTGCCAGCAGTTTGTCGCGGGGGACGTACAATGAGCAGTTCTTC. The genes are TRBV12-3 or TRBV12-4 and TRBJ2-1, with 7 bases fitting TRBD2. V shed 3 bases and J 4 bases; nucleotides not matched to a gene: 6. The CDR3 contains 15 residues.

V and J are TRBV21-1 and TRBJ2-1; TRBD1, the table's D call, lacks a check against the DNA. TRBV21-1 is marked as a pseudogene. The CDR3 has 16 residues. CDR3 residues: CASSNMGTGPIDEQFF. The CDR3 nucleotides are TGTGCCAGCAGCAATATGGGGACAGGGCCAATCGATGAGCAGTTCTTC.

This clonotype was seen a few times. This CDR3 reads CASSKGTGIPYEQYF. The CDR3 DNA is TGTGCCAGCAGTAAGGGGACAGGAATCCCCTACGAGCAGTACTTC. V is TRBV27 and J is TRBJ2-7, with 8 bases aligning to TRBD1. V trimming: 5 bases; J trimming: 2 bases; junction bases outside the gene matches: 8. Per germline, CDR1 MNHEY and CDR2 SMNVEV (reference sequence). This CDR3 is built from 15 residues.

There are many counts of this clonotype. This rearrangement joins TRBV9 to TRBJ2-3, with TRBD2 identical over 10 bases. The CDR3 sequence is 18 residues long. V gave up 0 bases and J gave up 2 bases; unmatched junction bases: 9. The V gene's germline CDR1 is SGDLS and CDR2 YYNGEE. The chain's CDR3 is CASSVGERGGRITDTQYF. The CDR3 DNA reads as TGTGCCAGCAGCGTAGGGGAGCGGGGGGGCCGTATCACAGATACGCAGTATTTT.

This clonotype was detected only a few times. The chain links TRBV30 to TRBJ2-3; D unresolved. The CDR3 loop spans 12 amino acids. Germline loops: CDR1 GTSNPN, CDR2 SVGIG (reference sequence). Between the trimmed V and J ends, which lost 4 bases and 7 bases, there was a span of 12 bases. CDR3 bases: TGTGCCTGGACCTTATCTGGGAATACGCAGTATTTT. It translates to CAWTLSGNTQYF. Using reference TRBV30 and TRBJ2-3 for the parts outside the CDR3, the full variable domain is SQTIHQWPATLVQPVGSPLSLECTVEGTSNPNLYWYRQAAGRGLQLLFYSVGIGQISSEVPQNLSASRPQDRQFILSSKKLLLSDSGFYLCAWTLSGNTQYFGPGTRLTVL.

This chain links TRBV9 with TRBJ1-2; 9 nucleotides match TRBD1. The CDR3 spans 16 residues. The junction had 11 bases not matched to a gene; V was cut back by 3 bases and J by 5 bases. Germline CDR1 and CDR2: SGDLS and YYNGEE. Here the CDR3 DNA reads TGTGCCAGCAGCGCCCAACCCACAGGGGGCGGGTATGGCTACACCTTC. This sequence encodes CASSAQPTGGGYGYTF.

A note on this clonotype: One end of the junction varies from germline; a read error may be responsible. This chain joins TRBV27 and TRBJ2-7; TRBD1 is a possible D gene (6 bases). CDR1 is MNHEY and CDR2 is SMNVEV in the germline V gene (reference sequence). The length of the CDR3 is 15 residues. Here the CDR3 DNA reads TGCGCCAGCAGCCCTGTGGGGGCTGTATCCTACGAGCAGTACTTC. It yields the protein CASSPVGAVSYEQYF.

Regarding this clonotype: At one end the junction does not follow the germline gene, possibly because of a read error. The V and J genes are TRBV18 and TRBJ2-6; D is perhaps TRBD1 (6 bases). Germline CDR1 KGHSH, CDR2 LQKENI. This CDR3 has 21 residues. The CDR3 region is CASSPRRLGTTGLSGANVLTF. CDR3 nucleotides: TGTGCCAGTTCACCACGGAGGTTGGGGACAACGGGTCTCTCAGGGGCCAACGTCCTGACTTTC.

V and J are TRBV20-1 and TRBJ2-1, with TRBD2 matching over 8 bases. The CDR3 consists of 17 residues. J lost 4 bases, V lost 0 bases, and 11 bases had no gene match. Germline-derived CDR1 and CDR2 are DFQATT and SNEGSKA (reference sequence). CDR3 residues: CSARDLRGGPGYNEQFF. CDR3 sequence (DNA): TGCAGTGCTAGAGATTTGCGCGGGGGGCCAGGGTACAATGAGCAGTTCTTC.

The chain uses TRBV6-4 and TRBJ2-6; 8 bases are a match to TRBD1. CDR1 and CDR2 from the germline V gene are MRHNA and SNTAGT. The V gene end was trimmed by 11 bases and the J gene end by 1 base; junction bases not matched to a gene: 13. The CDR3 spans 17 residues. The CDR3 DNA follows: TGTGCCTCCCACAAGACAGGGGATTATTCTGGGGCCAACGTCCTGACTTTC. Its protein is CASHKTGDYSGANVLTF.

The chain employs TRBV6-6 and TRBJ1-1; D is unclear. Trimming shortened V by 6 bases and J by 2 bases, and 10 bases separated the two germline ends. Germline V gives CDR1 MNHNY, CDR2 SVGAGI (reference sequence). This CDR3 has 13 amino acids. CDR3 sequence reads: CASRTADNTEAFF. For the CDR3, the DNA is TGTGCCAGCAGGACGGCTGATAACACTGAAGCTTTCTTT.

The chain employs TRBV20-1 and TRBJ1-1; TRBD1 matches 7 bases. Germline V CDR1 and CDR2: DFQATT, SNEGSKA (reference sequence). J lost 4 bases, V lost 3 bases, and 5 bases had no gene match. The CDR3 extends over 13 amino acids. In DNA form, the CDR3 reads TGCAGTGCTAGGCCTGGGACAGCCACTGAAGCTTTCTTT. Translation: CSARPGTATEAFF.

Many counts were recorded for this clonotype. The V call is TRBV27, the J call TRBJ2-5; 8 bases are a match to TRBD1. From germline, CDR1 is MNHEY and CDR2 SMNVEV (reference sequence). The CDR3 has 16 residues. V shed 6 bases and J 2 bases; nucleotides not matched to a gene: 11. The CDR3 coding sequence is TGTGCCAGCAGGAGACTCTCAGGGGGCCGTCAAGAGACCCAGTACTTC. Its translation is CASRRLSGGRQETQYF.

This CDR3 is CSARVWRSNTGELFF. CDR3 bases: TGCAGTGCTAGGGTCTGGCGGTCGAACACCGGGGAGCTGTTTTTT. The chain is built from TRBV20-1 and TRBJ2-2, with unresolved D. The CDR3 loop spans 15 amino acids. Trimming left V 3 bases short and J 0 bases short, with 11 bases between. CDR1 and CDR2 from the germline V gene are DFQATT and SNEGSKA (reference sequence).

This clonotype was seen only a few times. This chain links TRBV28 with TRBJ2-1, with TRBD2 matching 15 bases. The CDR3 has 16 residues. CDR1 MDHEN and CDR2 SYDVKM come from the germline V gene. V trimming: 3 bases; J trimming: 8 bases; junction bases outside the gene matches: 5. Here the CDR3 reads CASSFTGLAGGHEQFF. CDR3 in DNA: TGTGCCAGCAGTTTCACGGGACTAGCGGGAGGACATGAGCAGTTCTTC.

As regards this clonotype: Sequence at one end of the junction differs from germline and may be a read error. The chain recombines TRBV20-1 with TRBJ2-3; tentative D call: TRBD1 (6 bases). CDR1 is DFQATT and CDR2 is SNEGSKA in the germline V gene (reference sequence). The length of the CDR3 is 14 residues. CDR3 in DNA: TGCAGCGTCCATGACAGGTTTGGAACAGTTACGCAGTATTTT. Translating gives CSVHDRFGTVTQYF.

The rearrangement uses TRBV6-1 and TRBJ2-1; 11 positions match TRBD2. V dropped 7 bases and J dropped 0; count of bases not matched to a gene: 8. The CDR3 is 17 amino acids. Per germline, CDR1 MNHNS and CDR2 SASEGT. CDR3 sequence reads: CASTSSGRAISYNEQFF. The DNA for the CDR3 is TGTGCCAGCACGAGTAGCGGGAGGGCCATCTCCTACAATGAGCAGTTCTTC.

This chain's CDR3 is CASSFGGFAGIVNQPQHF. Written as DNA, the CDR3 is TGTGCCAGCAGTTTTGGTGGATTCGCAGGGATTGTCAATCAGCCCCAGCATTTT. The V call is TRBV6-2 or TRBV6-3, the J call TRBJ1-5, with D perhaps matching TRBD1 (5 bases). This CDR3 is 18 amino acids long. With 4 bases removed from V and 3 bases from J, the gap between germline ends came to 22 bases. Germline lookup yields CDR1 MNHEY and CDR2 SVGEGT.